This TCR beta chain was observed in a study of naive and memory T cell subsets. Study-level results: Higher TCR numbers at tuberculin sites reflect T cell infiltration, per interpretation. Reportedly, tuberculin skin test sites gave far more TCRs than other biopsies.

Treatment of the sample: skin biopsy from PPD injection site in Mantoux-positive individual. A UMI-containing oligonucleotide was joined by 3' ligation to the TCR cDNA template. Biopsied sites were PPD injections in people with a positive Mantoux test. Input was about 1 to 1,100 ng of DNase-treated total RNA without cell sorting. CDR3 size: 16 residues. Trimming left V 5 bases short and J 4 bases short, with 17 bases between. Germline loops: CDR1 SGHNT, CDR2 YENEEA. Note on this clonotype: The antigen is unknown.

Amplification of ligated cDNA took four PCR rounds with SP2 and nested alpha and beta constant primers. Via MiXCR, TCRdb re-called the UMI-ligation and nested PCR reads, giving one row per CDR3 protein. The sample has about 37,000 distinct CDR3 sequences; 11% are singletons. The TCR sequence derives from an adult in good health. Sequenced material: skin, taken from a tuberculin skin test site. The V gene is TRBV11-3, the J gene TRBJ2-2; no definite D call. CDR3 loop: CASSARHPASTGELFF. CDR3 DNA: TGTGCCAGCAGCGCGCGACACCCCGCGAGCACCGGGGAGCTGTTTTTT.